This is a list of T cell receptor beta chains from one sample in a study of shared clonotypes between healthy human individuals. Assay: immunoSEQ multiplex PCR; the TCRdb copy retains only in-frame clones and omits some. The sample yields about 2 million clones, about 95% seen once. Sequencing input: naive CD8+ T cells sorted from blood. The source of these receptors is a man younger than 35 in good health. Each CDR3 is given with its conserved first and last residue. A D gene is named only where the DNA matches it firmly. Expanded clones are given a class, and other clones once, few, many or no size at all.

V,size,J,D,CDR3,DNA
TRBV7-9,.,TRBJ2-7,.,CASSSDGAYEQYF,TGTGCCAGCAGCTCGGACGGGGCCTACGAGCAGTACTTC
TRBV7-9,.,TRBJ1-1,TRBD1,CASSPSGAGGPEAFF,TGTGCCAGCAGCCCCTCGGGGGCAGGGGGGCCTGAAGCTTTCTTT
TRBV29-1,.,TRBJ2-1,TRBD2,CSVEPSGRRNEQFF,TGCAGCGTTGAGCCTAGCGGGAGGCGCAATGAGCAGTTCTTC
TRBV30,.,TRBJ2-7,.,CAWTDVRLGSYEQYF,TGTGCCTGGACGGACGTGAGATTAGGATCCTACGAGCAGTACTTC
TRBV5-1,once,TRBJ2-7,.,CASSLGRIASYEQYF,TGCGCCAGCAGCTTAGGACGGATAGCCTCCTACGAGCAGTACTTC
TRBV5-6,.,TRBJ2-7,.,CASSLVSGVEQYF,TGTGCCAGCAGCTTGGTATCGGGGGTCGAGCAGTACTTC
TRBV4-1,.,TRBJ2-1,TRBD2,CASSQDPPGLASNEQFF,TGCGCCAGCAGCCAAGATCCACCGGGACTAGCCAGCAATGAGCAGTTCTTC
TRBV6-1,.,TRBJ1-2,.,CASSAPFRDLEGYGYTF,TGTGCCAGCAGTGCCCCCTTCCGGGACCTCGAAGGATATGGCTACACCTTC
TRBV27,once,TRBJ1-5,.,CASSVQGGNQPQHF,TGTGCCAGCAGTGTCCAGGGTGGCAATCAGCCCCAGCATTTT
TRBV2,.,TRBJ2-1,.,CASSEGLSSYNEQFF,TGTGCCAGCAGTGAGGGCTTAAGCTCCTACAATGAGCAGTTCTTC